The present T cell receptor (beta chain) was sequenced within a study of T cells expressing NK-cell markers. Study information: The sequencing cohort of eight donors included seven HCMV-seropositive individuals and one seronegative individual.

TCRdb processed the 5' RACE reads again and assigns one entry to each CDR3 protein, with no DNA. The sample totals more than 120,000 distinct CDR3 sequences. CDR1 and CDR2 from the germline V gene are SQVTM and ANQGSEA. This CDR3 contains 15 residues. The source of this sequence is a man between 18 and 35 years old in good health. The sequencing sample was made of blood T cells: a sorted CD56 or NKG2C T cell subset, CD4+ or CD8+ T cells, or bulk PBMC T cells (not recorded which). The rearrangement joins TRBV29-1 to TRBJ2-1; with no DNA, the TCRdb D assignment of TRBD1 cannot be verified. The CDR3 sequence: CSVEEGQGARNEQFF.